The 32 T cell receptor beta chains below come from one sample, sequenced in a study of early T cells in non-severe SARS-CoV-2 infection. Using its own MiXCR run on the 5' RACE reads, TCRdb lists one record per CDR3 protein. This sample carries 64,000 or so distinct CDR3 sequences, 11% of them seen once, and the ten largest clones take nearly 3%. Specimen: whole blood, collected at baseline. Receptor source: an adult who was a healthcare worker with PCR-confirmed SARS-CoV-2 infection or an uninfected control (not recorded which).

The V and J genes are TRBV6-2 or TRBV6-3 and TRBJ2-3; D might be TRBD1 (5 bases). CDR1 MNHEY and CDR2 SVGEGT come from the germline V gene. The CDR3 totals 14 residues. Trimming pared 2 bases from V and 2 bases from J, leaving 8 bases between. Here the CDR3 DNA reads TGTGCCAGCAGTTACAGGGGTTTCACAGATACGCAGTATTTT. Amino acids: CASSYRGFTDTQYF.

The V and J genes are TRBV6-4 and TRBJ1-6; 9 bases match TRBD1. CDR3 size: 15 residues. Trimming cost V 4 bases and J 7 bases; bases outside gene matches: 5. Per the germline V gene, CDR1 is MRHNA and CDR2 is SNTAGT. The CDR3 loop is CASSARGQGNSPLHF. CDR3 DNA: TGTGCCAGCAGTGCCCGGGGACAGGGAAATTCACCCCTCCACTTT.

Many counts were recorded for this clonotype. The CDR3: CSAKAGGKSNEQFF. CDR3 in DNA: TGCAGTGCTAAAGCGGGGGGGAAATCCAATGAGCAGTTCTTC. The V and J genes are TRBV20-1 and TRBJ2-1; 10 positions agree with TRBD2. Germline lookup yields CDR1 DFQATT and CDR2 SNEGSKA (reference sequence). V trimming: 4 bases; J trimming: 6 bases; junction bases outside the gene matches: 6. The CDR3 runs 14 residues.

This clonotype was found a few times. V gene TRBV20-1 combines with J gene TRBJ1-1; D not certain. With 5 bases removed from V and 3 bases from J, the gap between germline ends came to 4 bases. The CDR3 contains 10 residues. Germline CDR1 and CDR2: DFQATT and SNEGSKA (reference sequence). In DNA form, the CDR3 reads TGCAGTGCTTGGGACACTGAAGCTTTCTTT. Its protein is CSAWDTEAFF.

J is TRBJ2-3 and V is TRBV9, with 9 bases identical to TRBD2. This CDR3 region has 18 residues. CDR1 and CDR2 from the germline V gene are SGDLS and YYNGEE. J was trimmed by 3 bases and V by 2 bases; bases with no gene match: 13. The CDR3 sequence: CASSVQAGGVGSTDTQYF. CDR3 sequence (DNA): TGTGCCAGCAGCGTTCAAGCGGGGGGAGTTGGGTCTACAGATACGCAGTATTTT.

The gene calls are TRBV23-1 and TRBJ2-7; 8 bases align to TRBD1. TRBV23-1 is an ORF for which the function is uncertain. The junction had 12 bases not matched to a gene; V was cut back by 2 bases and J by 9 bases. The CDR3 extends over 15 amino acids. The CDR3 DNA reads TGCGCCAGCAGTCAACAAGACAGGGGAAGAAAGGGGCAGTACTTC. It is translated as CASSQQDRGRKGQYF.

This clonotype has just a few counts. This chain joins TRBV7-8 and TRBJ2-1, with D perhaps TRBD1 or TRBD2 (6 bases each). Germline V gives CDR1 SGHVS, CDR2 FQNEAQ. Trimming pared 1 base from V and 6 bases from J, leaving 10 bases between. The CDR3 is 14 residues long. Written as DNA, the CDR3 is TGTGCCAGCAGCTTAGTCGGGGGCCGCAATGAGCAGTTCTTC. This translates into CASSLVGGRNEQFF. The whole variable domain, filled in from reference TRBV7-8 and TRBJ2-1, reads GAGVSQSPRYKVAKRGQDVALRCDPISGHVSLFWYQQALGQGPEFLTYFQNEAQLDKSGLPSDRFFAERPEGSVSTLKIQRTQQEDSAVYLCASSLVGGRNEQFFGPGTRLTVL.

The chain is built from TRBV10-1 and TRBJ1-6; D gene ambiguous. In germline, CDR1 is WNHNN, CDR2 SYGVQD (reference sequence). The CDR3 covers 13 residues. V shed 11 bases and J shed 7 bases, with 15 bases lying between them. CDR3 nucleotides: TGCGCCTCAGTACGCCAGGCGAATTCACCCCTCCACTTT. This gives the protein CASVRQANSPLHF.

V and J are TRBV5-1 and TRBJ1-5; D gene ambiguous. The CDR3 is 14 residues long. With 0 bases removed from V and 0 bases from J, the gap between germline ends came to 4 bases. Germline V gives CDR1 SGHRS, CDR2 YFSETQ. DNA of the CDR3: TGCGCCAGCAGCTTGGGGACTAGCAATCAGCCCCAGCATTTT. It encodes CASSLGTSNQPQHF.

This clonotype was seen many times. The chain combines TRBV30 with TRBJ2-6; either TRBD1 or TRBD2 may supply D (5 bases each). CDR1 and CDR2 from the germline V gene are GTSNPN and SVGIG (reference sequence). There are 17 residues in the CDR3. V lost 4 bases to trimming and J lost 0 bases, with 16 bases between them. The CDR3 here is CAWMRGRSYSGANVLTF. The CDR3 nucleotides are TGTGCCTGGATGAGGGGCCGATCTTACTCTGGGGCCAACGTCCTGACTTTC. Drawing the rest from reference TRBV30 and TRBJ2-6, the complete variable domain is SQTIHQWPATLVQPVGSPLSLECTVEGTSNPNLYWYRQAAGRGLQLLFYSVGIGQISSEVPQNLSASRPQDRQFILSSKKLLLSDSGFYLCAWMRGRSYSGANVLTFGAGSRLTVL.

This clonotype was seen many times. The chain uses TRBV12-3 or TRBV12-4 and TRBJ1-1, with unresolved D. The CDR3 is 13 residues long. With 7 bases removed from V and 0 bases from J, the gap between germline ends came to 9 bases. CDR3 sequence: CASTRTVNTEAFF. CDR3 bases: TGTGCCAGCACCCGGACTGTGAACACTGAAGCTTTCTTT.

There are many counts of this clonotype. This chain's CDR3 is CASSYPSGGAGNEQFF. The CDR3 bases are TGTGCCAGCAGTTACCCCAGCGGGGGGGCTGGGAATGAGCAGTTCTTC. This chain uses TRBV6-6 with TRBJ2-1; 10 nucleotides align to TRBD2. This CDR3 is built from 16 residues. Germline V gene lookup returns CDR1 MNHNY and CDR2 SVGAGI (reference sequence). The trim removed 2 bases at V and 7 bases at J, leaving 8 bases unmatched.

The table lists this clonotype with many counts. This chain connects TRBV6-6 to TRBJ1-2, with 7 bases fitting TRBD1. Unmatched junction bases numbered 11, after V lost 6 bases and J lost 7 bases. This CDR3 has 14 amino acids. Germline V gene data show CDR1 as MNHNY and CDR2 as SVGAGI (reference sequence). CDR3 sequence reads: CASRPHAGGGGYTF. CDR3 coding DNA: TGTGCCAGCAGACCCCACGCAGGGGGGGGTGGCTACACCTTC.

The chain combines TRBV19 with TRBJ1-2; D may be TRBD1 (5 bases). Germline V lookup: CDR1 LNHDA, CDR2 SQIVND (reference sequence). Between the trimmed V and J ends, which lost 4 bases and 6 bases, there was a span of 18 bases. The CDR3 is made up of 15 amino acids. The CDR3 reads CASSTREGRENGYTF. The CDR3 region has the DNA TGTGCCAGTAGTACCCGGGAGGGGAGAGAGAATGGCTACACCTTC.

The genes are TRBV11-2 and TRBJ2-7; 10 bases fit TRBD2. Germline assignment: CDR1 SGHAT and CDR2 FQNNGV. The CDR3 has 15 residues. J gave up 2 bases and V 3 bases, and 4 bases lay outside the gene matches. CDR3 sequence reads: CASSFGAGGTYEQYF. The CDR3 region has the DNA TGTGCCAGCAGCTTTGGAGCGGGGGGGACCTACGAGCAGTACTTC.

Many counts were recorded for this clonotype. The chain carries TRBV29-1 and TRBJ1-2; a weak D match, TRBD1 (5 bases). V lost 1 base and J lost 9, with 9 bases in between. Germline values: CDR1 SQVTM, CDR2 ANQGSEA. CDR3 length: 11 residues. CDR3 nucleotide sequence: TGCAGCGTTGAAGTTGGGACCCGCTACACCTTC. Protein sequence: CSVEVGTRYTF. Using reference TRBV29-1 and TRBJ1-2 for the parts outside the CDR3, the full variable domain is SAVISQKPSRDICQRGTSLTIQCQVDSQVTMMFWYRQQPGQSLTLIATANQGSEATYESGFVIDKFPISRPNLTFSTLTVSNMSPEDSSIYLCSVEVGTRYTFGSGTRLTVV.

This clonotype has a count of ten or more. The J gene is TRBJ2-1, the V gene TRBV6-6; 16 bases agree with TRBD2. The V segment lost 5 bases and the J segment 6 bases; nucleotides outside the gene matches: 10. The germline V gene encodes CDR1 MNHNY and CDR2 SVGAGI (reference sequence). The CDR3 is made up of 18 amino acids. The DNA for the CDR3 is TGTGCCAGCAGTCGTCCCGGGACTAGCGGGGGGGCCTTCAATGAGCAGTTCTTC. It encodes CASSRPGTSGGAFNEQFF.

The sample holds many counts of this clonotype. The CDR3 DNA follows: TGTGCCAGCAGCTTGCGGATGACGATGCCCGGGAACACTGAAGCTTTCTTT. It is translated as CASSLRMTMPGNTEAFF. This rearrangement joins TRBV5-6 to TRBJ1-1; D gene unclear. The CDR3 has 17 amino acids. Germline V CDR1 and CDR2: SGHDT, YYEEEE. Trimming pared 1 base from V and 1 base from J, leaving 17 bases between. Using reference TRBV5-6 and TRBJ1-1 for the parts outside the CDR3, the full variable domain is DAGVTQSPTHLIKTRGQQVTLRCSPKSGHDTVSWYQQALGQGPQFIFQYYEEEERQRGNFPDRFSGHQFPNYSSELNVNALLLGDSALYLCASSLRMTMPGNTEAFFGQGTRLTVV.

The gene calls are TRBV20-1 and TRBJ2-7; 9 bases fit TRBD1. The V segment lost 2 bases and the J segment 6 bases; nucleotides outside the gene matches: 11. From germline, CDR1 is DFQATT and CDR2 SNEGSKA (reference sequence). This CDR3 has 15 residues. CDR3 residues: CSARTYRDRVGEQYF. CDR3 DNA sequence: TGCAGTGCTAGAACTTACCGGGACAGGGTCGGCGAGCAGTACTTC.

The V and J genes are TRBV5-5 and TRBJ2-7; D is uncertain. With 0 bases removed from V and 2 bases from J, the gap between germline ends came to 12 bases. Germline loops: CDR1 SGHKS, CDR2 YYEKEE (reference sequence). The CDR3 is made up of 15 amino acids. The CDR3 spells CASSLGAPGTYEQYF. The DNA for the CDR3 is TGTGCCAGCAGCTTGGGAGCTCCAGGAACCTACGAGCAGTACTTC.

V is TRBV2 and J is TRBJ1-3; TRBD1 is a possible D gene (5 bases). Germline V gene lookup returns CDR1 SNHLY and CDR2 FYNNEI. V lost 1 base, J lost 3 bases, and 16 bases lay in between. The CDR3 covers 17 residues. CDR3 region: CASSEDSGRESGNTIYF. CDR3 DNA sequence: TGTGCCAGCAGTGAAGACTCGGGCAGGGAAAGTGGAAACACCATATATTTT.

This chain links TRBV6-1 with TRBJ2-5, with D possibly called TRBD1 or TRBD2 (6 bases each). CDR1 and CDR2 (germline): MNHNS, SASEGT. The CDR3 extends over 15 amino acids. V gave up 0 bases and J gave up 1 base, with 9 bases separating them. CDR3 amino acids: CASSEASGAQETQYF. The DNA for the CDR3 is TGTGCCAGCAGTGAAGCGTCGGGGGCCCAAGAGACCCAGTACTTC.

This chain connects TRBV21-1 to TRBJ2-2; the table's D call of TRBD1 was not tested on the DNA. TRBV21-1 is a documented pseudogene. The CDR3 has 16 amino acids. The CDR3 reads CASPRMDSGDTGELFF. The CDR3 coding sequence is TGTGCCAGCCCCAGGATGGACAGTGGGGACACCGGGGAGCTGTTTTTT.

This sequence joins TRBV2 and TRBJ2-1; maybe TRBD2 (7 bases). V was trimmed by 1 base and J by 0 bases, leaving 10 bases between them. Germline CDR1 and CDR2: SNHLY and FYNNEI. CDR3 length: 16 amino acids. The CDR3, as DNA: TGTGCCAGCAGTGAAGAGGGGGGGAGCTCCTACAATGAGCAGTTCTTC. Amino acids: CASSEEGGSSYNEQFF.

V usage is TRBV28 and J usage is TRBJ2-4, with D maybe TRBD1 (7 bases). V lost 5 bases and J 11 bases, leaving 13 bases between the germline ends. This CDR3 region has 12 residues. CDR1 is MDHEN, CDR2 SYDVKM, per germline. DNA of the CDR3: TGTGCCAGCAGTCAGGGACAGCGGGTTCAGTACTTC. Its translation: CASSQGQRVQYF.

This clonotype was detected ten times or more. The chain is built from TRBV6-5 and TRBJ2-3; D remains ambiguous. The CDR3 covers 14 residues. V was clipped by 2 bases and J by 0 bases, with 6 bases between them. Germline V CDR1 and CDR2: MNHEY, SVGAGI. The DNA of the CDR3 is TGTGCCAGCAGTTACGCAACTAGCACAGATACGCAGTATTTT. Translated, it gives CASSYATSTDTQYF.

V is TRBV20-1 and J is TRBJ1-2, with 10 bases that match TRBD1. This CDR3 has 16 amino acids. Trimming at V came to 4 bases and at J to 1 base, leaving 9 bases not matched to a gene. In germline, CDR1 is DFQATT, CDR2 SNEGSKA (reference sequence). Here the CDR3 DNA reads TGCAGTGCTACCCCCTTGGACAGGGGGATTAACTATGGCTACACCTTC. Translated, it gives CSATPLDRGINYGYTF.

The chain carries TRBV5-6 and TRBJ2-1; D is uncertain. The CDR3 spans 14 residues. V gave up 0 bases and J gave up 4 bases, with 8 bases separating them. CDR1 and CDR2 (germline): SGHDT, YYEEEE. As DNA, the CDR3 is TGTGCCAGCAGCTTGGGATCCAGTTACAATGAGCAGTTCTTC. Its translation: CASSLGSSYNEQFF.

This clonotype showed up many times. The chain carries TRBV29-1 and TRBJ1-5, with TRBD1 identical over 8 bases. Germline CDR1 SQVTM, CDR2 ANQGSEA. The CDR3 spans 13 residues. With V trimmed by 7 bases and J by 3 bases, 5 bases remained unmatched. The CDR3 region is CSAGTGHNQPQHF. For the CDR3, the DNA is TGCAGCGCCGGGACAGGTCACAATCAGCCCCAGCATTTT.

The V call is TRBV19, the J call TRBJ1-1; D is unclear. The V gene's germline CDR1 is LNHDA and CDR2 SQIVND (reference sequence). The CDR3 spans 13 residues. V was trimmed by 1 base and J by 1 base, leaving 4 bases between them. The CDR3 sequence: CASSIVRNTEAFF. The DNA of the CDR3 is TGTGCCAGTAGTATAGTACGGAACACTGAAGCTTTCTTT. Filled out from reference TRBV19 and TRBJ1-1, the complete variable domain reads DGGITQSPKYLFRKEGQNVTLSCEQNLNHDAMYWYRQDPGQGLRLIYYSQIVNDFQKGDIAEGYSVSREKKESFPLTVTSAQKNPTAFYLCASSIVRNTEAFFGQGTRLTVV.

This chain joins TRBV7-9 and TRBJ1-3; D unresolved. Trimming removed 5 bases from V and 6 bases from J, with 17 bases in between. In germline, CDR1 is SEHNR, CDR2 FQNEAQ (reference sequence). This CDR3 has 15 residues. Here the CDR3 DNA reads TGTGCCAGCAGCCCCCCGGTCACGGGGTTAAACACCATATATTTT. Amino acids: CASSPPVTGLNTIYF.

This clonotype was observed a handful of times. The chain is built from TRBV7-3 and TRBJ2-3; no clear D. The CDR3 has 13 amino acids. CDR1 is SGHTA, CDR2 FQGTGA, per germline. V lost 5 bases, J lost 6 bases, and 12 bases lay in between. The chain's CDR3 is CASSISSGDTQYF. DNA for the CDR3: TGTGCCAGCAGCATATCGTCCGGGGATACGCAGTATTTT.